A selection of T cell receptor beta chains follows, all from one sample in a study of Ad26.COV2.S vaccination and SARS-CoV-2 variants. The method was immunoSEQ multiplex PCR; TCRdb's version includes in-frame clones alone and lacks a portion of them. The table lists about 350,000 clones, around nine tenths of them singletons. The sequenced sample was peripheral blood, obtained in a trial of Ad26.COV2.S vaccine versus placebo. The receptors shown here come from a person between 18 and 65 years old who received the Ad26.COV2.S COVID-19 vaccine or a placebo. CDR3s include the opening cysteine and the closing phenylalanine or tryptophan. A D gene is named only where the DNA matches it firmly. Not all rows give a size; the values are once, few, many and, for expanded clones, a class.

TGCGCCAGCAGCCCAGACAGGGAGGGCGGGGAGCTGTTTTTT,CASSPDREGGELFF,NA,14,TRBJ2-2,NA,TRBV5-1
TGCGCCAGCAGCCCAGACCCAACCACCTACAATGAGCAGTTCTTC,CASSPDPTTYNEQFF,NA,15,TRBJ2-1,NA,TRBV5-1
TGTGCCAGCAGCTTGGTTGGGGGAACCCATGGCTACACCTTC,CASSLVGGTHGYTF,NA,14,TRBJ1-2,NA,TRBV5-4
TGTGCCAGCAGCCCGGGACTTTATGAGCAGTTCTTC,CASSPGLYEQFF,NA,12,TRBJ2-1,NA,TRBV7-6
TGTGCTAGTGGTTTGGTAAGTGGACAGGTCTATGGCTACACCTTC,CASGLVSGQVYGYTF,NA,15,TRBJ1-2,TRBD1,TRBV12-5
TGTGCCAGCACCACAGTGGGAAGTGAAGCTTTCTTT,CASTTVGSEAFF,NA,12,TRBJ1-1,NA,TRBV27
TGTGCCAGCAGCCTCCCGCCCTACACTGAAGCTTTCTTT,CASSLPPYTEAFF,NA,13,TRBJ1-1,NA,TRBV7-9
TGTGCCAGCAGTTTAAGTCCAGGGGGAAATCAGCCCCAGCATTTT,CASSLSPGGNQPQHF,NA,15,TRBJ1-5,TRBD1,TRBV28
TGTGCCAGCAGCCAAGCTAAGCGGGAGCGAGTCGGGGAGCTGTTTTTT,CASSQAKRERVGELFF,NA,16,TRBJ2-2,TRBD2,TRBV4-2
TGTGCCAGCAGTCCCGGACAGGGGATCCCCTATGGCTACACCTTC,CASSPGQGIPYGYTF,NA,15,TRBJ1-2,TRBD1,TRBV27
TGTGCCAGCAGCTCGGGACCAATACAGCCCCAGCATTTT,CASSSGPIQPQHF,few,13,TRBJ1-5,NA,TRBV11-2
TGTGCCAGCAGCGCTTACACCGGGGAGCTGTTTTTT,CASSAYTGELFF,NA,12,TRBJ2-2,NA,TRBV9
TGTGCCAGCAGTCCTAAGACCACTAATGAAAAACTGTTTTTT,CASSPKTTNEKLFF,NA,14,TRBJ1-4,NA,TRBV6-5
TGCGCCAGCAGCCAAGATCTGGCGGGAGGAACAGGCGAGCAGTACTTC,CASSQDLAGGTGEQYF,once,16,TRBJ2-7,TRBD2,TRBV4-3
TGCAGCTCCGGGACAGGTTCTGGAGCTAACTATGGCTACACCTTC,CSSGTGSGANYGYTF,NA,15,TRBJ1-2,TRBD1,TRBV29-1
TGTGCCAGCAGTCCTCTCAGGGAGCCCTACGAGCAGTACTTC,CASSPLREPYEQYF,few,14,TRBJ2-7,NA,TRBV6-5
TGTGCCAGCTCACCCGCGGGAGGGCCGGACGAGCAGTACTTC,CASSPAGGPDEQYF,NA,14,TRBJ2-7,TRBD2,TRBV18
TGTGCCAGCAGCTTCGGACAGGGCCCAACAACGGGGCAGTACTTC,CASSFGQGPTTGQYF,NA,15,TRBJ2-7,TRBD1,TRBV9
TGTGCCAGCAGTTTATTGGGACAGGGGGAGAACTATGGCTACACCTTC,CASSLLGQGENYGYTF,NA,16,TRBJ1-2,TRBD1,TRBV28
TGTGCTAGTGGTTGGACTAGCGGGGGGGCGTCAGATACGCAGTATTTT,CASGWTSGGASDTQYF,NA,16,TRBJ2-3,TRBD2,TRBV12-5
TGCGCCAGCAGCCTCGACTACTACGAGCAGTACTTC,CASSLDYYEQYF,NA,12,TRBJ2-7,NA,TRBV5-1
TGTGCCAGCAGCTTACTTGACAGAGTTACAACTAATGAAAAACTGTTTTTT,CASSLLDRVTTNEKLFF,NA,17,TRBJ1-4,NA,TRBV5-6
TGTGCCAGCAGTTTCGGAATCAGACGGGAGCAGTTCTTC,CASSFGIRREQFF,NA,13,TRBJ2-1,NA,TRBV12-3/TRBV12-4
TGTGCCAGCAGACCCACGGACAGTCCCATCTATGGCTACACCTTC,CASRPTDSPIYGYTF,NA,15,TRBJ1-2,NA,TRBV11-2
TGTGCCAGCAGCTTAGTTTCGGCAGGGGCAGTGAATCAGCCCCAGCATTTT,CASSLVSAGAVNQPQHF,NA,17,TRBJ1-5,NA,TRBV7-8
TGTGCCATCAGGGGGACTAGCACCACGACCGGGGAGCTGTTTTTT,CAIRGTSTTTGELFF,NA,15,TRBJ2-2,TRBD2,TRBV10-3
TGTGCCAGCAGTCCCCACTCACAGGGATCCTACGAGCAGTACTTC,CASSPHSQGSYEQYF,NA,15,TRBJ2-7,NA,TRBV27
TGTGCCAGCAGCTTGCTCGGAGGCCTCGCCTACGAGCAGTACTTC,CASSLLGGLAYEQYF,NA,15,TRBJ2-7,NA,TRBV5-6